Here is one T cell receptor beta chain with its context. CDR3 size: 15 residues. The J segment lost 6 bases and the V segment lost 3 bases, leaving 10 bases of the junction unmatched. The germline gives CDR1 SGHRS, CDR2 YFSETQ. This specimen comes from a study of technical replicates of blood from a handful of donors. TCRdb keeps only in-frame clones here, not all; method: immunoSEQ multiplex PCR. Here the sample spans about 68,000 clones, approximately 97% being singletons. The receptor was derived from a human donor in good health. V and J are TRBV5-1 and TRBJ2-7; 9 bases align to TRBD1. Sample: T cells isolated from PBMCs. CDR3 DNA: TGCGCCAGCAGCTGGTCCGGGACAGGGACTGGCGAGCAGTACTTC. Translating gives CASSWSGTGTGEQYF.